The 8 T cell receptor beta chains given below trace back to one sample, sequenced in a study of a mutant IDH1 vaccine in newly diagnosed glioma. Stated time point: week 11, during vaccination. The study gave 300 ug of mutant IDH1 20-mer peptide per vaccine dose, with topical imiquimod. TCRdb's copy holds only in-frame clones and misses some; the assay was immunoSEQ multiplex PCR. The repertoire holds tens of thousands of clones, with 91% as singletons. No antigen has been assigned to these receptors. The sample consisted of PBMCs, taken from a glioma patient whose treatment included an IDH1 peptide vaccine. The source is a man in his forties or fifties with glioma.

The chain combines TRBV5-1 with TRBJ2-7; D tentatively reads TRBD1 or TRBD2 (5 bases each). Trimming shortened V by 1 base and J by 1 base, and 9 bases separated the two germline ends. The CDR3 is made up of 14 amino acids. Germline V CDR1 and CDR2: SGHRS, YFSETQ. CDR3 region: CASSLRDPSYEQYF. In DNA form, the CDR3 reads TGCGCCAGCAGCTTGAGGGACCCTTCCTACGAGCAGTACTTC.

The V call is TRBV6-6, the J call TRBJ2-2; D could derive from TRBD1 or TRBD2 (7 bases each). The CDR3 spans 14 residues. Trimming took off 6 bases at V and 6 bases at J, with 14 bases between the two ends. CDR1 MNHNY and CDR2 SVGAGI come from the germline V gene (reference sequence). CDR3 DNA sequence: TGTGCCAGCAGATACAGGGGAGGGGCCGGGGAGCTGTTTTTT. Its translation: CASRYRGGAGELFF.

This clone has just a few counts. The chain couples TRBV30 to TRBJ1-1; D unclear. The CDR3 length is 13 residues. Trimming removed 3 bases from V and 11 bases from J, with 19 bases in between. Germline CDR1 and CDR2: GTSNPN and SVGIG (reference sequence). CDR3 sequence (DNA): TGTGCCTGGAGCCCAGTTGCTGCTTCTGCGGCTTTCTTT. Translation: CAWSPVAASAAFF.

The rearrangement uses TRBV29-1 and TRBJ2-7; unclear D gene. The CDR3 sequence is 12 residues long. From germline, CDR1 is SQVTM and CDR2 ANQGSEA. V was cut by 1 base and J by 0 bases, with 4 bases left in between. For the CDR3, the DNA is TGCAGCGTTGAAGTCCCCTCCTACGAGCAGTACTTC. Translating gives CSVEVPSYEQYF.

The V gene is TRBV11-2, the J gene TRBJ1-6; TRBD1 matches at 9 bases. Germline assignment: CDR1 SGHAT and CDR2 FQNNGV. This CDR3 has 16 amino acids. Trimming removed 6 bases from V and 7 bases from J; junction bases left unmatched: 10. This CDR3 reads CASRRPGQGTNSPLHF. The CDR3 coding sequence is TGTGCCAGCAGGAGACCGGGACAGGGTACGAATTCACCCCTCCACTTT.

V and J are TRBV14 and TRBJ2-3, with 10 bases lining up with TRBD1. The CDR3 totals 16 residues. The ends lost 6 bases at V and 5 bases at J; junction bases unmatched: 11. Germline V gene sequence: CDR1 SGHDN, CDR2 FVKESK. This CDR3 reads CASSNRQGAGRDTQYF. The CDR3, as DNA: TGTGCCAGCAGTAACAGACAGGGGGCAGGAAGAGATACGCAGTATTTT.

The rearrangement uses TRBV28 and TRBJ2-3; 14 bases line up with TRBD2. V gave up 6 bases and J gave up 3 bases; unmatched junction bases: 5. The CDR3 contains 16 residues. Germline CDR1 is MDHEN and CDR2 is SYDVKM. The CDR3 DNA reads as TGTGCCAGCAGGAGAGGGACTAGCGGGAGAACAGATACGCAGTATTTT. It encodes CASRRGTSGRTDTQYF.

The genes are TRBV4-1 and TRBJ2-7; the D gene is possibly TRBD1 (5 bases). Trimming left V 3 bases short and J 2 bases short, with 8 bases between. From germline, CDR1 is MGHRA and CDR2 YSYEKL. This CDR3 has 13 amino acids. The CDR3 spells CASSQTRAYEQYF. The CDR3 nucleotides are TGCGCCAGCAGCCAGACCAGGGCCTACGAGCAGTACTTC.